The source of this TCR beta chain is a study of cytomegalovirus exposure and HLA in healthy donors. Study-wide context: Within the Caucasian-associated ancestry cluster were under 85% of the approximately 390 genotyped donors. Study-wide results and limits: Looking again later, the authors saw that most CMV-associated TCR beta chains seemed HLA-restricted. CMV serostatus stood as the only immune exposure information on hand. Most TCRs appeared rarely, but some public TCRs recurred in many donors.

The CDR3 sequence is 14 residues long. CDR1 is MNHEY and CDR2 is SVGAGI in the germline V gene. Trimming left V 2 bases short and J 0 bases short, with 8 bases between. This clone has just a few counts. Its antigen is unknown. PCR employed 60 Vbeta and 13 Jbeta primers. Here immunoSEQ multiplex PCR was the method, and the copy in TCRdb shows in-frame clones only, minus some. The sample includes about 140,000 clones, 75% to 80% of them seen just once. V and J are TRBV6-5 and TRBJ2-7; tentative D call: TRBD1 (5 bases). The specimen sequenced was PBMCs. The clonotype was recovered from a man aged 25 to 40 in good health and CMV-seronegative. CDR3 coding DNA: TGTGCCAGCAGTTACGGGGCAGCCTCCTACGAGCAGTACTTC. Translated, it gives CASSYGAASYEQYF.